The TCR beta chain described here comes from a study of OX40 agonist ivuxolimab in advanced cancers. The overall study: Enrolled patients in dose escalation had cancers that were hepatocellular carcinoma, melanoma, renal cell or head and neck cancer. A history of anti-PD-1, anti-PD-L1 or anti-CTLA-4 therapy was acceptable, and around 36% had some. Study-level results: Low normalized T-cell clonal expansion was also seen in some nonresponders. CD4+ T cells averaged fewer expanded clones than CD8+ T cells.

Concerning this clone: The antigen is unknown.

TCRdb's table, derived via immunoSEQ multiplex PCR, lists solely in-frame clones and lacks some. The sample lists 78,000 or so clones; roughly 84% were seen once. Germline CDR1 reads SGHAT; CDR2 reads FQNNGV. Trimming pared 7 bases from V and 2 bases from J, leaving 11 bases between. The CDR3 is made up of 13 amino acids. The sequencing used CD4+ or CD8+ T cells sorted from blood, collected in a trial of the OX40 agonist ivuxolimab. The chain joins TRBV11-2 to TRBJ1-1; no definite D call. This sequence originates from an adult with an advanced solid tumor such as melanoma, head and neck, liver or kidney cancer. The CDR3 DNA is TGTGCCAGCAAGCTACAGCTTAACACTGAAGCTTTCTTT. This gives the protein CASKLQLNTEAFF.